This T cell receptor (beta chain) was recorded in a study of breast tumors, draining lymph nodes, adjacent tissues. Study-wide points: Luminal-like breast cancer showed significantly greater tumor-nontumor repertoire similarity than basal-like breast cancer did.

A word on this clonotype: Its antigen is not identified. The conserved phenylalanine or tryptophan normally closing the CDR3 is absent here, so this likely arose from a read error.

The CDR3 is made up of 14 amino acids. CDR1 is SEHNR and CDR2 is FQNEAQ in the germline V gene (reference sequence). V lost 4 bases to trimming and J lost 2 bases, with 9 bases between them. Using its own MiXCR run on the multiplex PCR reads, TCRdb lists one record per CDR3 protein. The table lists about 110,000 distinct CDR3 sequences, around 30% of them singletons. Samples came from axillary lymph nodes draining the breast cancer. The rearrangement links TRBV7-9 to TRBJ1-3; no definite D call. The sequencing sample was made of axillary lymph node tissue. This sequence originates from a female donor with breast cancer. Some clones in this sample may be carry-over from other donors' samples. CDR3 coding DNA: TGTGCCAGCAGCTATGGGGAGGCTGGAAACACCATATATCTT. Protein: CASSYGEAGNTIYL.